The 12 T cell receptor beta chains presented below share a single source sample, sequenced in a study of blood T cells in healthy people across ages. Then a second PCR, running about 6 to 12 cycles, was carried out with a sample-barcoded 5' primer and a J-beta primer mix. TCRdb used MiXCR to reprocess the 5' RACE reads, holding one entry per CDR3 protein. This table holds about 830,000 distinct CDR3 sequences, 55% to 75% found once. The material sequenced was blood. These receptors originate from a man aged 25 to 40 in good health.

This rearrangement joins TRBV4-3 to TRBJ2-1; tentatively, D is TRBD2 (6 bases). CDR3 length: 18 residues. Trimming pared 3 bases from V and 8 bases from J, leaving 26 bases between. Germline V gene sequence: CDR1 LGHNA, CDR2 YSLEER. As DNA, the CDR3 is TGCGCCAGCAGCCACCCAATTGTGGGGGGAAAAACGGTCGATGAGCAGTTCTTC. This codes for CASSHPIVGGKTVDEQFF.

The sample holds a few counts of this clonotype. The gene calls are TRBV5-1 and TRBJ2-1, with D maybe TRBD2 (6 bases). This CDR3 spans 12 amino acids. V was clipped by 1 base and J by 12 bases, with 11 bases between them. The germline V gene has CDR1 SGHRS and CDR2 YFSETQ. Here the CDR3 DNA reads TGCGCCAGCAGCTTGAAATTGGGGGGGCAGTTCTTC. It specifies CASSLKLGGQFF.

A few counts support this clonotype. The chain employs TRBV6-5 and TRBJ2-3; the D is unclear. The CDR3 loop spans 14 amino acids. V was clipped by 0 bases and J by 2 bases, with 6 bases between them. Germline values: CDR1 MNHEY, CDR2 SVGAGI. CDR3 DNA: TGTGCCAGCAGTTACTCCGCGTACACAGATACGCAGTATTTT. Translating gives CASSYSAYTDTQYF.

V and J are TRBV6-2 or TRBV6-3 and TRBJ1-5; D is unclear. The CDR3 runs 16 residues. Trimming shortened V by 2 bases and J by 9 bases, and 20 bases separated the two germline ends. Germline values: CDR1 MNHEY, CDR2 SVGEGT. The CDR3 loop is CASSYNSRRIGMPQHF. For the CDR3, the DNA is TGTGCCAGCAGTTACAACAGTAGGAGGATTGGGATGCCCCAGCATTTT.

The chain employs TRBV6-5 and TRBJ2-1, with a weak D call TRBD1 (5 bases). Between the trimmed V and J ends, which lost 2 bases and 10 bases, there was a span of 12 bases. Germline CDR1 is MNHEY and CDR2 is SVGAGI. The length of the CDR3 is 13 residues. The CDR3 region is CASSYRVGVEQFF. The CDR3, as DNA: TGTGCCAGCAGTTACCGAGTAGGGGTGGAGCAGTTCTTC.

V and J are TRBV27 and TRBJ2-5, with D possibly TRBD2 on 5 matching bases. The DNA matches TRBJ2-7 better at its end, which makes the J call doubtful. The CDR3 is 14 amino acids. Per germline, CDR1 MNHEY and CDR2 SMNVEV (reference sequence). CDR3: CASSPRTLRDEQYF. In DNA form, the CDR3 reads TGTGCCAGCAGTCCTCGCACTTTGCGGGACGAGCAGTACTTC.

This clonotype was counted at least ten times. V and J are TRBV6-2 or TRBV6-3 and TRBJ2-3; no clear D. The CDR3 length is 12 residues. V lost 6 bases and J lost 4, with 8 bases in between. In germline, CDR1 is MNHEY, CDR2 SVGEGT. The CDR3 DNA reads TGTGCCAGCAGAACCCAGGCAGATACGCAGTATTTT. Protein: CASRTQADTQYF.

This clonotype was seen more than once but under ten times. V and J are TRBV4-2 and TRBJ2-1; 9 bases line up with TRBD2. The CDR3 length is 19 residues. CDR1 is LGHNA, CDR2 YNFKEQ, per germline. With V trimmed by 0 bases and J by 3 bases, 12 bases remained unmatched. Here the CDR3 DNA reads TGTGCCAGCAGCCAAGATCCCCTAGCGGGGACCCAAAACTACAATGAGCAGTTCTTC. It specifies CASSQDPLAGTQNYNEQFF.

V gene TRBV20-1 combines with J gene TRBJ1-6, with a tentative D call TRBD1 (5 bases). This CDR3 contains 14 residues. Germline assignment: CDR1 DFQATT and CDR2 SNEGSKA (reference sequence). The germline V and J ends were trimmed by 0 bases and 10 bases, with 13 bases remaining between them. CDR3 region: CSARDPTVGSPLHF. As DNA, the CDR3 is TGCAGTGCTAGAGACCCGACAGTAGGCTCACCCCTCCACTTT.

This clonotype was detected only a few times. The chain employs TRBV3-1 and TRBJ2-6, with TRBD1 matching over 7 bases. Germline CDR1 is LGHDT and CDR2 is YNNKEL (reference sequence). V was pared by 0 bases and J by 0 bases, with 11 bases of the junction left unmatched. This CDR3 spans 20 amino acids. CDR3 loop: CASSQDGNRDSLSGANVLTF. CDR3 nucleotides: TGTGCCAGCAGCCAAGACGGGAACCGGGACAGCCTCTCTGGGGCCAACGTCCTGACTTTC.

The rearrangement links TRBV6-6 to TRBJ1-2; D uncertain. The CDR3 sequence is 15 residues long. CDR1 is MNHNY and CDR2 is SVGAGI in the germline V gene (reference sequence). The V gene lost 2 bases and the J gene lost 4 bases, with 14 bases spanning the gap. The DNA for the CDR3 is TGTGCCAGCAGTTACGGGCAGAATCGGGCCTATGGCTACACCTTC. It codes for CASSYGQNRAYGYTF.

This clonotype is a singleton in its sample. J is TRBJ2-4 and V is TRBV5-6, with D maybe TRBD1 (6 bases). This CDR3 contains 14 residues. Trimming stripped 4 bases from V and 10 bases from J, with 18 bases between. The germline gives CDR1 SGHDT, CDR2 YYEEEE. CDR3 coding DNA: TGTGCCAGCAGCCATAGACCAGGGGTCGCAATTCAGTACTTC. Its translation is CASSHRPGVAIQYF.